This T cell receptor beta chain was found in a study of PD-1 blockade in classical Hodgkin lymphoma. Data came from immunoSEQ multiplex PCR; TCRdb stores just in-frame clones and leaves some out. The sample lists 50,000 to 75,000 clones, more than 80% seen once, with over 12% in the top ten. Exposure to brentuximab vedotin varied, and each patient had relapsed following autologous stem cell transplantation. The CDR3 totals 14 residues. Germline CDR1 MNHNS, CDR2 SASEGT. V was shortened by 3 bases and J by 0 bases, with 6 bases between the two germline ends. The sample consisted of peripheral blood mononuclear cells (PBMCs), taken at baseline. The rearrangement uses TRBV6-1 and TRBJ2-1; the D gene is possibly TRBD2 (5 bases). The source is a human donor with classical Hodgkin lymphoma. CDR3 residues: CASSDSGSYNEQFF. The CDR3 nucleotides read TGTGCCAGCAGTGACAGCGGCTCCTACAATGAGCAGTTCTTC.